Described below is a single T cell receptor (beta chain) sequence and its context. This table comes from immunoSEQ multiplex PCR, and its TCRdb copy is limited to in-frame clones, with some not included. The table lists some 37,000 clones, over 65% of them singletons. This record comes from a study of OX40 agonist ivuxolimab in advanced cancers. This sequence was found in an adult with an advanced solid tumor such as melanoma, head and neck, liver or kidney cancer. The sample in question was CD4+ or CD8+ T cells sorted from blood, obtained in a trial of the OX40 agonist ivuxolimab.

The CDR3 spells CASSLYSGSSYNEQFF. Written as DNA, the CDR3 is TGTGCCAGCAGTCTCTATAGCGGGAGCTCCTACAATGAGCAGTTCTTC. This chain links TRBV28 with TRBJ2-1; 9 nucleotides align to TRBD2. The CDR3 loop spans 16 amino acids. Trimming took 5 bases from V and 0 from J; bases not matched to a gene: 5. The germline V gene has CDR1 MDHEN and CDR2 SYDVKM.